Following are 22 T cell receptor beta chains from one sample sequenced in a study of STAT3 mutations in large granular lymphocyte leukemia. The repertoire was sequenced with immunoSEQ multiplex PCR; TCRdb's copy has only in-frame clones and lacks some. The sample carries about 6,000 clones, roughly a third recorded once. Their target antigens are unknown. The study, taken as a whole, reports: In T-cell large granular lymphocyte leukemia, about half of patients showed multiple immunodominant subclonotypes.

Sequenced: peripheral blood mononuclear cells. The receptors come from a woman aged 35 to 49 with T-cell large granular lymphocyte leukemia. Some clones in this sample may be carry-over from other donors' samples.

This chain joins TRBV19 and TRBJ1-5; D remains ambiguous. The germline V gene has CDR1 LNHDA and CDR2 SQIVND (reference sequence). The CDR3 has 14 residues. V was pared by 5 bases and J by 9 bases, with 17 bases between. CDR3 in amino acids: CASSATWPEVPQHF. In DNA form, the CDR3 reads TGTGCCAGTAGTGCGACATGGCCCGAGGTGCCCCAGCATTTT.

This chain uses TRBV18 with TRBJ1-1; TRBD1 agrees at 9 bases. Germline CDR1 is KGHSH and CDR2 is LQKENI. The CDR3 loop spans 15 amino acids. With 3 bases clipped from V and 5 bases from J, the junction kept 7 bases outside the gene matches. The CDR3 is CASSPIQGADTEAFF. The DNA of the CDR3 is TGTGCCAGCTCACCTATACAGGGGGCAGATACTGAAGCTTTCTTT.

The CDR3 loop reads CASSSHVPGLAGVGELFF. The CDR3 DNA follows: TGCGCCAGCAGCTCGCATGTCCCGGGACTAGCCGGTGTCGGGGAGCTGTTTTTT. This chain connects TRBV5-1 to TRBJ2-2; 9 bases agree with TRBD2. V shed 3 bases and J 7 bases; nucleotides not matched to a gene: 16. The CDR3 spans 18 residues. Germline-derived CDR1 and CDR2 are SGHRS and YFSETQ.

This clone was seen a few times. The V and J genes are TRBV18 and TRBJ2-7, with 9 positions matching TRBD1. Germline V CDR1 and CDR2: KGHSH, LQKENI. The V segment lost 3 bases and the J segment 9 bases; nucleotides outside the gene matches: 6. The CDR3 consists of 13 residues. The CDR3 loop is CASSPGDREAQYF. The CDR3 DNA is TGTGCCAGCTCACCGGGGGACAGGGAAGCGCAGTACTTC.

The V and J genes are TRBV6-1 and TRBJ2-1, with 7 positions matching TRBD2. CDR3 length: 13 amino acids. V shed 4 bases, J shed 3 bases, and the junction held 0 bases outside the gene matches. Germline CDR1 is MNHNS and CDR2 is SASEGT. CDR3 DNA sequence: TGTGCCAGCAGTGGGGACTACTACAATGAGCAGTTCTTC. This sequence encodes CASSGDYYNEQFF.

This clone came up a few times. V usage is TRBV29-1 and J usage is TRBJ2-7, with 8 bases fitting TRBD1. CDR1 is SQVTM and CDR2 is ANQGSEA in the germline V gene. Unmatched junction bases numbered 6, after V lost 3 bases and J lost 2 bases. The CDR3 is 14 residues long. For the CDR3, the DNA is TGCAGCGTTGACCGGACAGGGTCGACCTACGAGCAGTACTTC. Protein: CSVDRTGSTYEQYF.

In this sample, this clone turned up a few times. The gene calls are TRBV7-9 and TRBJ1-1; D is unclear. Germline values: CDR1 SEHNR, CDR2 FQNEAQ (reference sequence). V gave up 1 base and J gave up 4 bases, with 10 bases separating them. The CDR3 runs 14 residues. The CDR3 here is CASSLDGLGTEAFF. In DNA form, the CDR3 reads TGTGCCAGCAGCTTAGATGGCCTGGGCACTGAAGCTTTCTTT.

J is TRBJ2-7 and V is TRBV5-1; D is ambiguous. This CDR3 region has 15 residues. Germline V gives CDR1 SGHRS, CDR2 YFSETQ. Trimming stripped 4 bases from V and 3 bases from J, with 17 bases between. The CDR3 DNA is TGCGCCAGCAGCGAGACCCCTCTGGGCCTCTACGAGCAGTACTTC. The encoded protein is CASSETPLGLYEQYF. The variable domain in full, completed from reference TRBV5-1 and TRBJ2-7, reads KAGVTQTPRYLIKTRGQQVTLSCSPISGHRSVSWYQQTPGQGLQFLFEYFSETQRNKGNFPGRFSGRQFSNSRSEMNVSTLELGDSALYLCASSETPLGLYEQYFGPGTRLTVT.

V gene TRBV7-2 combines with J gene TRBJ2-7; 8 positions agree with TRBD1. The germline V gene has CDR1 SGHTA and CDR2 FQGNSA. The ends lost 5 bases at V and 4 bases at J; junction bases unmatched: 13. This CDR3 spans 16 amino acids. CDR3 sequence reads: CASSPQGETGVYEQYF. The CDR3 bases are TGTGCCAGCAGCCCCCAGGGGGAGACAGGGGTGTACGAGCAGTACTTC.

The rearrangement joins TRBV4-1 to TRBJ1-1; D gene uncertain. Germline V gene sequence: CDR1 MGHRA, CDR2 YSYEKL. Trimming removed 0 bases at V and 8 bases at J, with 7 bases between. This CDR3 region has 12 residues. CDR3 loop: CASSQEESEAFF. Here the CDR3 DNA reads TGCGCCAGCAGCCAAGAAGAGTCCGAAGCTTTCTTT.

This clone came up a few times. The V gene is TRBV7-2, the J gene TRBJ1-1, with D possibly being TRBD1 (5 bases). CDR3 length equals 16 residues. Germline CDR1 and CDR2: SGHTA and FQGNSA. Trimming removed 1 base at V and 2 bases at J, with 14 bases between. This CDR3 is CASSLGGLGTNTEAFF. DNA for the CDR3: TGTGCCAGCAGCTTAGGGGGCCTGGGAACTAACACTGAAGCTTTCTTT.

In its sample, this clone was seen a few times. This rearrangement joins TRBV4-3 to TRBJ1-6; D not resolved. Germline values: CDR1 LGHNA, CDR2 YSLEER. V was cut by 0 bases and J by 8 bases, with 5 bases left in between. The CDR3 consists of 13 residues. CDR3 loop: CASSQEWDSPLHF. The CDR3 DNA reads as TGCGCCAGCAGCCAAGAGTGGGATTCACCCCTCCACTTT.

Of note for this clone: The junction differs from germline at one of its ends, possibly a read error. The CDR3 bases are TGTGCTAGCAGCCCGGGTGCCGGCCCCTACGAGCAGTACTTC. Protein product: CASSPGAGPYEQYF. V is TRBV7-7 and J is TRBJ2-7; the D is unclear. Per the germline V gene, CDR1 is SSHAT and CDR2 is FNYEAQ (reference sequence). The CDR3 sequence is 14 residues long.

This clone came up once. V usage is TRBV7-8 and J usage is TRBJ1-2; TRBD1 agrees at 10 bases. The V gene end was trimmed by 5 bases and the J gene end by 6 bases; junction bases not matched to a gene: 6. The CDR3 sequence is 14 residues long. CDR1 is SGHVS and CDR2 is FQNEAQ in the germline V gene. The CDR3 sequence: CASSPGQGWDGYTF. CDR3 bases: TGTGCCAGCAGCCCGGGACAGGGGTGGGATGGCTACACCTTC.

This clone came up a few times. This rearrangement joins TRBV11-2 to TRBJ1-2; tentatively, D is TRBD1 (6 bases). Germline CDR1 reads SGHAT; CDR2 reads FQNNGV. The V and J ends lost 5 bases and 3 bases respectively, with 16 bases between them. The CDR3 is made up of 15 amino acids. The CDR3 region has the DNA TGTGCCAGCAGCCGTGTCTACCAGGGGCACTATGGCTACACCTTC. Residues: CASSRVYQGHYGYTF.

This clone turned up a few times. The J gene is TRBJ2-7, the V gene TRBV5-4, with D tentatively TRBD2 (5 bases). V was cut by 1 base and J by 7 bases, with 9 bases left in between. Looked up from germline, CDR1 is SGHNT and CDR2 is YYREEE (reference sequence). This CDR3 region has 12 residues. CDR3 in DNA: TGTGCCAGCAGCTTGAATACGGGGGAGCAGTACTTC. Its protein product is CASSLNTGEQYF.

The gene calls are TRBV7-9 and TRBJ2-1, with TRBD2 matching 11 bases. V lost 2 bases, J lost 10 bases, and 10 bases stayed unmatched. Germline V lookup: CDR1 SEHNR, CDR2 FQNEAQ (reference sequence). The CDR3 has 16 residues. The CDR3 region is CASSLTVAGGRGEQFF. CDR3 bases: TGTGCCAGCAGCTTAACGGTAGCGGGAGGGAGGGGGGAGCAGTTCTTC. Supplemented by reference TRBV7-9 and TRBJ2-1, the full variable domain reads DTGVSQNPRHKITKRGQNVTFRCDPISEHNRLYWYRQTLGQGPEFLTYFQNEAQLEKSRLLSDRFSAERPKGSFSTLEIQRTEQGDSAMYLCASSLTVAGGRGEQFFGPGTRLTVL.

The rearrangement links TRBV6-5 to TRBJ1-5; D unresolved. The CDR3 covers 15 residues. V gave up 6 bases and J gave up 0 bases, with 12 bases separating them. In germline, CDR1 is MNHEY, CDR2 SVGAGI. The CDR3 is CASSPTANSNQPQHF. The DNA of the CDR3 is TGTGCCAGCAGCCCGACCGCCAATAGCAATCAGCCCCAGCATTTT.

This clone was counted only a few times. V is TRBV4-1 and J is TRBJ1-5; TRBD1 matches 7 bases. The CDR3 contains 15 residues. Trimming took 1 base from V and 6 from J; bases not matched to a gene: 6. The germline CDR1 and CDR2 sequences are MGHRA and YSYEKL. The CDR3: CASSQGSAGGQPQHF. CDR3 sequence (DNA): TGCGCCAGCAGCCAAGGCTCGGCAGGGGGTCAGCCCCAGCATTTT.

The CDR3 loop is CASSLRIWGTEAFF. CDR3 coding DNA: TGTGCCAGCAGTTTAAGGATATGGGGCACTGAAGCTTTCTTT. This chain connects TRBV27 to TRBJ1-1, with unresolved D. Trimming left V 2 bases short and J 4 bases short, with 11 bases between. The CDR3 contains 14 residues. CDR1 MNHEY and CDR2 SMNVEV come from the germline V gene (reference sequence).

This clone occurred a few times. The gene calls are TRBV7-8 and TRBJ2-4, with 10 bases fitting TRBD2. The germline V gene encodes CDR1 SGHVS and CDR2 FQNEAQ. The CDR3 length is 17 residues. J gave up 2 bases and V 2 bases, and 6 bases lay outside the gene matches. In DNA, the CDR3 is TGTGCCAGCAGCTTACCTCAGCGGGAGGGATCCAAAAACATTCAGTACTTC. Protein sequence: CASSLPQREGSKNIQYF.

This clone was observed a few times. The chain links TRBV18 to TRBJ2-5, with TRBD1 as a possible D gene (6 bases). The germline V gene has CDR1 KGHSH and CDR2 LQKENI. The CDR3 loop spans 14 amino acids. Trimming removed 2 bases from V and 5 bases from J, with 12 bases in between. Here the CDR3 DNA reads TGTGCCAGCTCACCAAGGGGGATCTTGGAGACCCAGTACTTC. Its translation is CASSPRGILETQYF. The full variable domain, completed using reference TRBV18 and TRBJ2-5, is NAGVMQNPRHLVRRRGQEARLRCSPMKGHSHVYWYRQLPEEGLKFMVYLQKENIIDESGMPKERFSAEFPKEGPSILRIQQVVRGDSAAYFCASSPRGILETQYFGPGTRLLVL.